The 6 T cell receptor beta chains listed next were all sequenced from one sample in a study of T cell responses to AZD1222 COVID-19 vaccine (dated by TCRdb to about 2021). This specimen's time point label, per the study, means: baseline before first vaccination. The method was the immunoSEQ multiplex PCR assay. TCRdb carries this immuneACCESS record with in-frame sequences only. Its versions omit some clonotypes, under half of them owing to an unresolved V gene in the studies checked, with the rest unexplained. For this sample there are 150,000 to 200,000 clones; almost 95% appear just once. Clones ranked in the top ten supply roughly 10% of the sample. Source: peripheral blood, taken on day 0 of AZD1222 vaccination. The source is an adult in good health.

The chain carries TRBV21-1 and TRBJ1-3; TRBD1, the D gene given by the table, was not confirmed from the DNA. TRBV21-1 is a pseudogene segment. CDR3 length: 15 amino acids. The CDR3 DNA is TGTGCCAGCAGCCCCCGGGACAGGGGAGGAAACACCATATATTTT. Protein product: CASSPRDRGGNTIYF.

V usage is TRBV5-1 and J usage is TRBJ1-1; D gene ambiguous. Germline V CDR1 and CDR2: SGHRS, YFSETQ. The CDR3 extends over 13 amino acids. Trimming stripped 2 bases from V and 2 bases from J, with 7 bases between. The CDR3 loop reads CASSFKENTEAFF. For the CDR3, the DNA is TGCGCCAGCAGCTTCAAGGAAAACACTGAAGCTTTCTTT.

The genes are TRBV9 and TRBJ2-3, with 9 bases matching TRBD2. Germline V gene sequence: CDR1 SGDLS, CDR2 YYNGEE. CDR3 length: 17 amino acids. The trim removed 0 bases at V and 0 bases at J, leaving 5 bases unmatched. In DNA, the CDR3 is TGTGCCAGCAGCGTAGGCCCTAGCGGGATCAGCACAGATACGCAGTATTTT. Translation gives CASSVGPSGISTDTQYF.

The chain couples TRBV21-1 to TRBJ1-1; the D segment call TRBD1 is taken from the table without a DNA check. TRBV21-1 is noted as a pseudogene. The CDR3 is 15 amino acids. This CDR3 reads CASNNAGTEDTEAFF. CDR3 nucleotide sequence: TGTGCCAGCAACAACGCTGGGACAGAGGATACTGAAGCTTTCTTT.

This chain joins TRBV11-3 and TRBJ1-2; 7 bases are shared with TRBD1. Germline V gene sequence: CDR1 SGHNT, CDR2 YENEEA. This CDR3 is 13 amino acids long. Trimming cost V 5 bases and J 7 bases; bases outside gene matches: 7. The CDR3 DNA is TGTGCCAGCAGCCACCTAGGGGGCGCTGGCTACACCTTC. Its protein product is CASSHLGGAGYTF.

The CDR3 nucleotides read TGTGCCAGCAGTTTGGACAGTGAGGGTGGCTACACCTTC. Encoded protein: CASSLDSEGGYTF. The rearrangement links TRBV2 to TRBJ1-2, with TRBD1 as a possible D gene (6 bases). The CDR3 loop spans 13 amino acids. The germline gives CDR1 SNHLY, CDR2 FYNNEI. V was trimmed by 5 bases and J by 7 bases, leaving 14 bases between them. The whole variable domain, remainder taken from reference TRBV2 and TRBJ1-2, is EPEVTQTPSHQVTQMGQEVILRCVPISNHLYFYWYRQILGQKVEFLVSFYNNEISEKSEIFDDQFSVERPDGSNFTLKIRSTKLEDSAMYFCASSLDSEGGYTFGSGTRLTVV.